This T cell receptor beta chain came from a study of CD8+CD57+ T cells in acquired aplastic anemia. Using genomic DNA as the template, TCR beta VDJ and CDR3 profiling was carried out. One entry per CDR3 protein results from TCRdb running MiXCR on the reads. The sample lists approximately 180,000 distinct CDR3 sequences, less than 60% occurring once. For sequencing, patients were chosen who had shown expansion of CD8+CD57+ cells by flow cytometry. Patients had received no therapy at the time of blood sampling. The origin of this receptor is a human donor with aplastic anemia. Sequencing was carried out using sorted CD4+, CD8+, or CD8+CD57+ T cells (not recorded which) from PBMCs.

The CDR3 sequence: CSASPSNYEQYF. CDR3 coding DNA: TGCAGTGCTAGCCCCAGTAACTACGAGCAGTACTTC. This chain uses TRBV20-1 with TRBJ2-7; no reliable D call. The V end was cut by 3 bases, the J end by 3 bases, with 9 bases between. Germline V CDR1 and CDR2: DFQATT, SNEGSKA (reference sequence). There are 12 residues in the CDR3.